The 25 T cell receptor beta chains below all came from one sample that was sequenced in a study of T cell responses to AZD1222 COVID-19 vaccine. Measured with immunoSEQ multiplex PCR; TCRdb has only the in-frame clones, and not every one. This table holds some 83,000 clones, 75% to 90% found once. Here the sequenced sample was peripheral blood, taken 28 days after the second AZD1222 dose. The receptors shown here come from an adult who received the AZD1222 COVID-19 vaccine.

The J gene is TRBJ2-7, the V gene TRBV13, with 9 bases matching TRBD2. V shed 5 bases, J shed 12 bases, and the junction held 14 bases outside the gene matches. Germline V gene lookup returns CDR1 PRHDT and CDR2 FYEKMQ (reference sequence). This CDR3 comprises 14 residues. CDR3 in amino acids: CASSAEERGAFGYF. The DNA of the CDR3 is TGTGCCAGCAGCGCCGAGGAGCGGGGGGCCTTCGGGTACTTC.

The CDR3 loop is CASSQEGFIDGYTF. The CDR3 DNA is TGTGCCAGCAGCCAAGAGGGGTTCATAGATGGCTACACCTTC. This chain uses TRBV3-1 (or the pseudogene TRBV3-2) with TRBJ1-2; D remains unclear. This CDR3 has 14 residues. Germline loops: CDR1 LGHDT, CDR2 YNNKEL (reference sequence). Trimming pared 0 bases from V and 6 bases from J, leaving 11 bases between.

CDR3 loop: CASSLNIATNEKLFF. The CDR3 nucleotides are TGTGCCAGCAGCTTGAACATTGCAACTAATGAAAAACTGTTTTTT. The chain uses TRBV5-6 and TRBJ1-4; D is unclear. Trimming stripped 1 base from V and 0 bases from J, with 7 bases between. Germline values: CDR1 SGHDT, CDR2 YYEEEE. The CDR3 consists of 15 residues. Full variable domain (outside the CDR3, taken from reference TRBV5-6 and TRBJ1-4): DAGVTQSPTHLIKTRGQQVTLRCSPKSGHDTVSWYQQALGQGPQFIFQYYEEEERQRGNFPDRFSGHQFPNYSSELNVNALLLGDSALYLCASSLNIATNEKLFFGSGTQLSVL.

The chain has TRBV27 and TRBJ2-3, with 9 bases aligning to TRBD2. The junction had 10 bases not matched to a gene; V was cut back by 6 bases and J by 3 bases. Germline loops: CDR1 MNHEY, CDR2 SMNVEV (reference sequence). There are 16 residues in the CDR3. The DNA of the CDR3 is TGTGCCAGCAGGCTAGGGACTAGCCGACGGACAGATACGCAGTATTTT. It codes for CASRLGTSRRTDTQYF.

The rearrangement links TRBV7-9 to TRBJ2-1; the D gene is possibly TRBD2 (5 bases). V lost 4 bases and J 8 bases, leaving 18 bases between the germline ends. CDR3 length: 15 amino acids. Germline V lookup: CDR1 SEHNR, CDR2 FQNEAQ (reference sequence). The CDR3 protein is CASSSVIRRIDEQFF. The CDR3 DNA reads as TGTGCCAGCAGCTCCGTTATTAGGAGGATCGATGAGCAGTTCTTC.

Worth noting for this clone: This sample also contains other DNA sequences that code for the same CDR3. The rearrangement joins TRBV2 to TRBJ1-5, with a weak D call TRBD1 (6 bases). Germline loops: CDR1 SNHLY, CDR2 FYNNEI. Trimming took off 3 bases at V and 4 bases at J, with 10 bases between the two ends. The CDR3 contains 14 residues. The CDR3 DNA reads TGTGCCAGCAGTGAGTCGGACAGTAATCAGCCCCAGCATTTT. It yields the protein CASSESDSNQPQHF.

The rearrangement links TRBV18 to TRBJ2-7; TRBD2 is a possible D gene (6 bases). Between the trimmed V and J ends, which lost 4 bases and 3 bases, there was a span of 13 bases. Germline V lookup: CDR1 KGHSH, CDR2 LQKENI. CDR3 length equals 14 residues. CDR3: CASSRWGEDYEQYF. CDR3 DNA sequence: TGTGCCAGCTCACGGTGGGGGGAAGACTACGAGCAGTACTTC.

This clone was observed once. Here the CDR3 reads CASSYPVFPDSDRDYTEAFF. CDR3 coding DNA: TGTGCCAGCAGTTACCCAGTTTTTCCAGATTCGGACAGGGATTACACTGAAGCTTTCTTT. V is TRBV6-2 or TRBV6-3 and J is TRBJ1-1, with 8 positions matching TRBD1. The CDR3 has 20 amino acids. V was clipped by 2 bases and J by 3 bases; unmatched bases: 20. Germline V CDR1 and CDR2: MNHEY, SVGEGT.

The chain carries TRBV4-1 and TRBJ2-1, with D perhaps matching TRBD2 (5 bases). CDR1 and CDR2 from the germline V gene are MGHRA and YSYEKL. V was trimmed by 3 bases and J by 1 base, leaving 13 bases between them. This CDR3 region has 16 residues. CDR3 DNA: TGCGCCAGCAGCCACGTTGCCCGGAGGTCCTACAATGAGCAGTTCTTC. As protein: CASSHVARRSYNEQFF.

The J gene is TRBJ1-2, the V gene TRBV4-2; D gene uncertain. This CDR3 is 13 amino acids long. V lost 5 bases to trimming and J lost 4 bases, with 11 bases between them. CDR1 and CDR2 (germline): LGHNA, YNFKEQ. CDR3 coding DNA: TGTGCCAGCAGCGGGGAGGGAACCTATGGCTACACCTTC. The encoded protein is CASSGEGTYGYTF.

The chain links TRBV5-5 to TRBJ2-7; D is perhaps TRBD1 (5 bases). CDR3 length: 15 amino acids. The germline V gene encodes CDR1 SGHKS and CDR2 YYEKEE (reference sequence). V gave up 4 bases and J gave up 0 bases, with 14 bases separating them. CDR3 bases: TGTGCCAGCAGCCGTAGCACGGACATCTCCTACGAGCAGTACTTC. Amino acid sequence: CASSRSTDISYEQYF.

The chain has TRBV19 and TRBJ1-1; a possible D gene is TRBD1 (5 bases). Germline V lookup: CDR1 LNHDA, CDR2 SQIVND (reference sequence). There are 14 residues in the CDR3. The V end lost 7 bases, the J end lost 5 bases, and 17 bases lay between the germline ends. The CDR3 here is CASTPLPEGTEAFF. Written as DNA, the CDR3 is TGTGCCAGTACCCCACTCCCGGAGGGGACTGAAGCTTTCTTT. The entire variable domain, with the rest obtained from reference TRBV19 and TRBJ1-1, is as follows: DGGITQSPKYLFRKEGQNVTLSCEQNLNHDAMYWYRQDPGQGLRLIYYSQIVNDFQKGDIAEGYSVSREKKESFPLTVTSAQKNPTAFYLCASTPLPEGTEAFFGQGTRLTVV.

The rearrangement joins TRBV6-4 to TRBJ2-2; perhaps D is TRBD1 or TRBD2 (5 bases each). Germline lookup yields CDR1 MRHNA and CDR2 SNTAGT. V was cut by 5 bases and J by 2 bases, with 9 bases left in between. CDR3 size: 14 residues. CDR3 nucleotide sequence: TGTGCCAGCAGTCGGGACGATAACACCGGGGAGCTGTTTTTT. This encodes CASSRDDNTGELFF.

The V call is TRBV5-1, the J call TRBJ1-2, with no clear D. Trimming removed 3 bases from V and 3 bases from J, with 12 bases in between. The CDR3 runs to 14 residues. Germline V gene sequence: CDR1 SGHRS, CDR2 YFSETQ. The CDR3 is CASSSLATDYGYTF. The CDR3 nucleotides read TGCGCCAGCAGCTCGCTCGCGACGGACTATGGCTACACCTTC. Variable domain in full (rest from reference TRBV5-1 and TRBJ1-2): KAGVTQTPRYLIKTRGQQVTLSCSPISGHRSVSWYQQTPGQGLQFLFEYFSETQRNKGNFPGRFSGRQFSNSRSEMNVSTLELGDSALYLCASSSLATDYGYTFGSGTRLTVV.

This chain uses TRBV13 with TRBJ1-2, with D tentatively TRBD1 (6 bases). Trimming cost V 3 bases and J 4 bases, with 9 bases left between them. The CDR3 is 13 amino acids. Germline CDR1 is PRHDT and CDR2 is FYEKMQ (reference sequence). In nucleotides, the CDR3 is TGTGCCAGCAGCTTCGGACAGCTCTATGGCTACACCTTC. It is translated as CASSFGQLYGYTF.

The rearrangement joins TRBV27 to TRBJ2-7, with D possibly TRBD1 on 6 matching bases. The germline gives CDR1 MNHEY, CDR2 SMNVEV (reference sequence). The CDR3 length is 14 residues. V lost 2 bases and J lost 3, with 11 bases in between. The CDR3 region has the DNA TGTGCCAGCAGTTTACAACAGGGCCACTACGAGCAGTACTTC. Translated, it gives CASSLQQGHYEQYF.

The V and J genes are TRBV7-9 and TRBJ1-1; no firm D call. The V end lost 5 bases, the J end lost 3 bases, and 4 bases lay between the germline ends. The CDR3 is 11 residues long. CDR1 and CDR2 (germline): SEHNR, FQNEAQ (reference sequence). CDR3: CASSPYTEAFF. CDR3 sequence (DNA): TGTGCCAGCAGCCCTTACACTGAAGCTTTCTTT.

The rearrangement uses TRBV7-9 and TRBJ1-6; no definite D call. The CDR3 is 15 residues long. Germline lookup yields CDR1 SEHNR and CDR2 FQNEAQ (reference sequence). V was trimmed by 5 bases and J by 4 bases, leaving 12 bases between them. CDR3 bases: TGTGCCAGCAGCCCCCTAGCCCCTTATAATTCACCCCTCCACTTT. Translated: CASSPLAPYNSPLHF.

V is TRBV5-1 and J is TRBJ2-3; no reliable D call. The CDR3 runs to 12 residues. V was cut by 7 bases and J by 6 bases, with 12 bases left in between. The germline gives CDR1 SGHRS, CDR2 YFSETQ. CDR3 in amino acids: CASHLLGDTQYF. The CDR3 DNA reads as TGCGCCAGCCACCTCCTAGGGGATACGCAGTATTTT.

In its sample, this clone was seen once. CDR3: CASSESVTTIGDTQYF. CDR3 in DNA: TGCGCCAGCAGTGAGTCGGTCACCACAATCGGGGATACGCAGTATTTT. J is TRBJ2-3 and V is TRBV10-1; D is uncertain. With 0 bases removed from V and 6 bases from J, the gap between germline ends came to 16 bases. Germline values: CDR1 WNHNN, CDR2 SYGVQD (reference sequence). This CDR3 has 16 amino acids.

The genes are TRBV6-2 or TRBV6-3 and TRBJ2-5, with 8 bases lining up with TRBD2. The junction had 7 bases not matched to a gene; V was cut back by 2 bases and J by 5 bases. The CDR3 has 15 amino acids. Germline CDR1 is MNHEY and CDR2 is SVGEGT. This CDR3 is CASSYTGGPVETQYF. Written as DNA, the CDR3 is TGTGCCAGCAGTTACACGGGGGGGCCTGTTGAGACCCAGTACTTC.

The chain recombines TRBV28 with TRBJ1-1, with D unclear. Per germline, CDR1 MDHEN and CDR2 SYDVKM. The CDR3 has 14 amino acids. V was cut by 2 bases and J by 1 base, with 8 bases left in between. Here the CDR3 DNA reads TGTGCCAGCAGTTTAGGGCACAGGAACACTGAAGCTTTCTTT. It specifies CASSLGHRNTEAFF.

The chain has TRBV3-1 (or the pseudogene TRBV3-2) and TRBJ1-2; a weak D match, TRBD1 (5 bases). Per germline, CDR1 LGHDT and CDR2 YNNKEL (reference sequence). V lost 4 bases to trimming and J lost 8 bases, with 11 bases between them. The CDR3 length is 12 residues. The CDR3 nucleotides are TGTGCCAGCAGCCCCCAGGGAAGGGGCTACACCTTC. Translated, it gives CASSPQGRGYTF.

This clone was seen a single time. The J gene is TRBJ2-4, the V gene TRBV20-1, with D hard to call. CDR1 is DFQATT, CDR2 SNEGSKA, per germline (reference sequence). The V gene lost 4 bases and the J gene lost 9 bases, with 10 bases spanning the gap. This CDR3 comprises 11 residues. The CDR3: CSANLVSIQYF. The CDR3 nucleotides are TGCAGTGCTAACCTAGTGTCCATTCAGTACTTC.

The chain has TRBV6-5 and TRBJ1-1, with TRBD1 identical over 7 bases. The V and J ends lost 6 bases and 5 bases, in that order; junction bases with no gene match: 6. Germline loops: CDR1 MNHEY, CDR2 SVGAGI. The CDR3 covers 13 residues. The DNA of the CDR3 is TGTGCCAGCAGAGACAGGGCCGGGACTGAAGCTTTCTTT. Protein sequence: CASRDRAGTEAFF.